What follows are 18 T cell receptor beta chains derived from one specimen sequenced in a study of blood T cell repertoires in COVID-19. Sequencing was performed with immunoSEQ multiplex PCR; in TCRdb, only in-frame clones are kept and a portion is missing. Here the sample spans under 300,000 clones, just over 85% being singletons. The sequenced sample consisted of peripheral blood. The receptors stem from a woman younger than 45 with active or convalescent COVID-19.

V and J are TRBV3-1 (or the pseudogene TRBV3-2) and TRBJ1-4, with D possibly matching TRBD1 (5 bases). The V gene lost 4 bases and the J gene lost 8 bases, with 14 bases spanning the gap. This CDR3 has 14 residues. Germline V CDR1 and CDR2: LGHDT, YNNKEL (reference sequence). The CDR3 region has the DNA TGTGCCAGCAGCCGAGGAGGGGCGAACGAAAAACTGTTTTTT. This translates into CASSRGGANEKLFF.

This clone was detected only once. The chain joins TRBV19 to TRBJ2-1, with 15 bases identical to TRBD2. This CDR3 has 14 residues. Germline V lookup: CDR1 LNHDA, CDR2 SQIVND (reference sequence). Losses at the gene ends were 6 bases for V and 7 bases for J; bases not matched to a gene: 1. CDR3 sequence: CASSGLAGGNEQFF. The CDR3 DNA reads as TGTGCCAGTAGCGGACTAGCGGGGGGGAATGAGCAGTTCTTC.

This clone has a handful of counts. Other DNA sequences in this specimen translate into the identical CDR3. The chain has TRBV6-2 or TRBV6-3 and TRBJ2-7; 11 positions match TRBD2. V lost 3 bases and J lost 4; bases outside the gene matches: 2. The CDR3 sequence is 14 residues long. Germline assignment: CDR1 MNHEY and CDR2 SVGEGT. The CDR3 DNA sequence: TGTGCCAGCAGTTATGGGACTAGCGGTTACGAGCAGTACTTC. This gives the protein CASSYGTSGYEQYF.

This chain's CDR3 is CASRGGQGAQGYTF. CDR3 nucleotides: TGTGCCAGCAGGGGTGGACAGGGGGCGCAGGGCTACACCTTC. The chain links TRBV2 to TRBJ1-2, with 11 bases that match TRBD1. This CDR3 contains 14 residues. From germline, CDR1 is SNHLY and CDR2 FYNNEI. V gave up 6 bases and J gave up 8 bases; unmatched junction bases: 8. Using reference TRBV2 and TRBJ1-2 for the parts outside the CDR3, the full variable domain is EPEVTQTPSHQVTQMGQEVILRCVPISNHLYFYWYRQILGQKVEFLVSFYNNEISEKSEIFDDQFSVERPDGSNFTLKIRSTKLEDSAMYFCASRGGQGAQGYTFGSGTRLTVV.

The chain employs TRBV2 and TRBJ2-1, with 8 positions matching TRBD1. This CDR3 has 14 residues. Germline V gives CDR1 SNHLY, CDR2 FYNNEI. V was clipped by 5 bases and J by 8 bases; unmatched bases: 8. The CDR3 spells CASSSRTGSDEQFF. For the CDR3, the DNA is TGTGCCAGCAGTTCCCGGACAGGGAGCGATGAGCAGTTCTTC.

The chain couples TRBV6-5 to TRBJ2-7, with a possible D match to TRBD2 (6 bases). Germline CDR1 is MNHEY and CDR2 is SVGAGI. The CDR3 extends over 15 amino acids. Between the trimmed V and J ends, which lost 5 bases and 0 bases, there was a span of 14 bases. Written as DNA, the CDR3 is TGTGCCAGCAGTCCTCGTGGGGGGTTCTCCTACGAGCAGTACTTC. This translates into CASSPRGGFSYEQYF.

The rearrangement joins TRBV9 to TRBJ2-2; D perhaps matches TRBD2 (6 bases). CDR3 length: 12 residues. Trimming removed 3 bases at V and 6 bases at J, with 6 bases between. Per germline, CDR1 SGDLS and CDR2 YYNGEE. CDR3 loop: CASSAGAGELFF. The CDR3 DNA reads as TGTGCCAGCAGCGCGGGGGCCGGGGAGCTGTTTTTT.

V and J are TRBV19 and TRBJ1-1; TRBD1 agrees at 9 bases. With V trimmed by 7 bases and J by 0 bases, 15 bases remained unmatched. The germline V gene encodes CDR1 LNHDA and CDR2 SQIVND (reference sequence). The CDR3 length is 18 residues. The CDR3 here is CASTKGPGQGSLNTEAFF. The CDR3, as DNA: TGTGCCAGTACCAAGGGACCGGGACAGGGCAGTCTGAACACTGAAGCTTTCTTT.

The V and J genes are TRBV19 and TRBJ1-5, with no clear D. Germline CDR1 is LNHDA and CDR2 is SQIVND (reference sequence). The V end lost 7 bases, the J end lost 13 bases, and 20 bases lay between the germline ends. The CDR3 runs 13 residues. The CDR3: CASKGEGRRNQHF. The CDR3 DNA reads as TGTGCCAGTAAAGGTGAGGGAAGGAGGAATCAGCATTTT.

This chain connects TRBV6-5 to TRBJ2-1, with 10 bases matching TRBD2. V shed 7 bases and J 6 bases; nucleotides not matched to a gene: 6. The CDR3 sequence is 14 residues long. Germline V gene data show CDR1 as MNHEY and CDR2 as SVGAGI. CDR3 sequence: CASKESGGANEQFF. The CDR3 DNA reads TGTGCCAGCAAAGAAAGCGGGGGGGCCAATGAGCAGTTCTTC.

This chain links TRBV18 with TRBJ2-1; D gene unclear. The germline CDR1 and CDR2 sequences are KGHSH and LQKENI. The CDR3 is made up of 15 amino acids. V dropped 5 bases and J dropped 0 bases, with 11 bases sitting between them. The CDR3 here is CASSTESSSYNEQFF. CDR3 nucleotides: TGTGCCAGCTCAACAGAGTCGAGCTCCTACAATGAGCAGTTCTTC.

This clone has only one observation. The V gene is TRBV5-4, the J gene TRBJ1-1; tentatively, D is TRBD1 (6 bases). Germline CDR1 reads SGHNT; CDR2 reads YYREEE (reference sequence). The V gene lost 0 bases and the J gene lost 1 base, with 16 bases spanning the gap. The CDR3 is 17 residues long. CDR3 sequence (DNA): TGTGCCAGCAGCTTGGACTTGGTTCTGACAGGGAACACTGAAGCTTTCTTT. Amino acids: CASSLDLVLTGNTEAFF.

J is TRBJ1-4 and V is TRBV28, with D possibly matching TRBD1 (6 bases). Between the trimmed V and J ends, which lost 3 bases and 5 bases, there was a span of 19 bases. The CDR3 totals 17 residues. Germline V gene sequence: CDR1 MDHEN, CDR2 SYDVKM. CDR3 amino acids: CASSLGSGSGVNEKLFF. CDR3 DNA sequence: TGTGCCAGCAGTTTGGGATCAGGGTCAGGGGTCAATGAAAAACTGTTTTTT.

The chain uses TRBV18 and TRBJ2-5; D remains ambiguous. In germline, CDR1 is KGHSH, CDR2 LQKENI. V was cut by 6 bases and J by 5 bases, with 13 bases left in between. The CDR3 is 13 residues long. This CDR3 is CASSPYHRETQYF. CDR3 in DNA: TGTGCCAGCTCTCCTTACCATCGGGAGACCCAGTACTTC.

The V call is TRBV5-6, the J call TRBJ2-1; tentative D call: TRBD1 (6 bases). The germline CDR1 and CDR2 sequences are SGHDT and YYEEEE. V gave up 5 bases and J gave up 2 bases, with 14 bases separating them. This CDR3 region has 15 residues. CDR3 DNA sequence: TGTGCCAGCAGTAGGACAGTCCAGACCTACAATGAGCAGTTCTTC. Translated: CASSRTVQTYNEQFF.

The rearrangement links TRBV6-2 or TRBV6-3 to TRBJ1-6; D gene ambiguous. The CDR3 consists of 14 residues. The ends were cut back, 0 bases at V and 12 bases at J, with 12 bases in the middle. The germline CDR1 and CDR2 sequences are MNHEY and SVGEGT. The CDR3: CASSYSGVGGPLHF. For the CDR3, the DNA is TGTGCCAGCAGTTACTCGGGAGTGGGAGGACCCCTCCACTTT.

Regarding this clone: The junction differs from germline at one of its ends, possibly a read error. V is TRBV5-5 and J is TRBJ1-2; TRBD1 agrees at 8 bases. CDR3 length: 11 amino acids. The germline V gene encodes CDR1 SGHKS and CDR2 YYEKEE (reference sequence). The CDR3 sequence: CASSSGTGTNF. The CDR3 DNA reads TGTGCCAGCAGCTCCGGGACAGGAACTAACTTC. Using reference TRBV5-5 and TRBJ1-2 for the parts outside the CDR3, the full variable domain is DAGVTQSPTHLIKTRGQQVTLRCSPISGHKSVSWYQQVLGQGPQFIFQYYEKEERGRGNFPDRFSARQFPNYSSELNVNALLLGDSALYLCASSSGTGTNFGSGTRLTVV.

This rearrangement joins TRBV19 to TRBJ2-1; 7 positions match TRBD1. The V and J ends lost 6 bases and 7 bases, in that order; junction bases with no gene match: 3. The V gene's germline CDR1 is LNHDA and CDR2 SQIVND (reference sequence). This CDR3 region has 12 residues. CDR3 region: CASRTGLNEQFF. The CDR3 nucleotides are TGTGCCAGTAGGACAGGGCTTAATGAGCAGTTCTTC.